The subject of this entry is one TCR beta chain. The specificity of this receptor is unknown. No much larger clone exists at a distance of one base, and base qualities are not known. The data are from a study of preoperative IRX-2 immunotherapy in early breast cancer (dated by TCRdb to 2018 to 2020). In light of the paper, this sample's treatment or condition label describes: preoperative locoregional IRX-2 cytokine immunotherapy. The samples were obtained from a phase Ib study that tested preoperative, locoregional IRX-2 cytokine immunotherapy designed to prime immune responses. The donors were early-stage breast cancer patients who were given IRX-2 prior to surgery. Measured from the cysteine to the phenylalanine, the CDR3 is 12 residues long. Only CDR3 DNA is held: 36 bases, read in frame from base 1. CDR1 and CDR2, per the germline V gene, are SQVTM and ANQGSEA. The V and J ends are trimmed by 3 bases and 5 bases, leaving 10 bases between them.

Library preparation was by the immunoSEQ multiplex PCR assay. TCRdb carries this immuneACCESS record with in-frame sequences only. Its versions omit some clonotypes, under half of them owing to an unresolved V gene in the studies checked, with the rest unexplained. The sample table contains about 3,400 clones; only one count was recorded for about four fifths of them. In total, the top ten clones hold approximately 15% of the sample. The chain joins TRBV29-1 to TRBJ2-5; the D gene is perhaps TRBD2, from 6 matching bases. Specimen: tumor tissue, collected after IRX-2 immunotherapy. This TCR was sampled from a human donor with breast cancer. The CDR3 sequence is CSVDRGRETQYF. Read as DNA, the sequence is TGCAGCGTTGATAGAGGGAGGGAGACCCAGTACTTC.